This T cell receptor (beta chain) was sequenced in a study of CD8 T cells in Susac syndrome (dated by TCRdb to between 2018 and 2020). General notes on the study: Repertoire sequencing was used to test whether CD8+ T cell activation and differentiation in Susac syndrome was antigen driven.

Peripheral blood CD8+ and CD4+ T cells from healthy donors, Susac syndrome patients and multiple sclerosis patients were profiled by high-throughput TCR beta sequencing. Treatment-naive patients with stable or active relapsing-remitting disease fulfilling revised McDonald criteria were used as multiple sclerosis controls. CD8+ TEMRA cells were enriched by FACS, while bulk CD8+ and CD4+ T cells were purified by magnetic negative isolation. Blood was collected in EDTA tubes and processed within 24 hours, with PBMCs isolated through density gradient centrifugation. PBMCs intended for TCR sequencing were frozen in liquid nitrogen and were later thawed in a 37 degrees C water bath. The sorted or isolated CD4+, CD8+ and CD8+ TEMRA cells had a purity of 90% or higher. This clonotype is a singleton in its sample. Its antigen is unknown. Base qualities are missing; no much larger clone stands one base away. Support from one read is weak.

RNA was extracted using the RNeasy kit, and roughly 0.45 to 1 ug of the RNA was reverse transcribed with random hexamers. TCR beta CDR3 regions were amplified with the immunoSEQ multiplex PCR assay covering 54 Vbeta and 13 Jbeta segments. To correct PCR amplification bias, a synthetic template baseline was used for both primer optimization and computational correction. In the original analysis: Reads were annotated to V, D and J genes per IMGT and analyzed with immunoSEQ Analyzer, keeping only productive sequences. To calculate clonality, Shannon entropy was normalized by log2 of the number of productive unique sequences and then subtracted from one. For each patient and control, public and private clones were evaluated among the 100 most prevalent clones. A clone was defined as Susac-specific if it was absent from the healthy and MS cohorts, from roughly 990 published viral clones and from other ImmuneACCESS disease sequences. TCRdb redid the processing of the public reads, applying fastp at Q25 and MiXCR, and retained in-frame beta chains. Rows with a matching CDR3 protein are joined into one entry that keeps the most common DNA and genes. The V and J calls, along with clone size, are taken from TCRdb and not from the paper's own processing. This sample gives 190,000 or so distinct CDR3 sequences in total; approximately 95% of them show up just once. Of the sample, just over 0.08% is held by the ten largest clones.

Broader findings and caveats from the paper: The number of individuals in the TCR sequencing and HLA analysis was acknowledged as relatively small.

Looking up the germline V gene (reference sequence) yields CDR1 DFQATT and CDR2 SNEGSKA. The CDR3 goes from the cysteine to the phenylalanine over 13 residues. Solely the CDR3 DNA is kept, with 39 bases framed from the first base. Unmatched junction bases come to 6, with V trimmed by 5 bases and J by 7 bases. This TCR derives from a human donor with multiple sclerosis. The receptor chain draws on TRBV20-1 and TRBJ1-4; 8 central bases correspond to TRBD1. The sample consisted of CD4+ T cells from PBMCs. This receptor carries the CDR3 CSAVTGAGEKLFF. The sequenced DNA is TGCAGTGCTGTGACAGGGGCGGGTGAAAAACTGTTTTTT.